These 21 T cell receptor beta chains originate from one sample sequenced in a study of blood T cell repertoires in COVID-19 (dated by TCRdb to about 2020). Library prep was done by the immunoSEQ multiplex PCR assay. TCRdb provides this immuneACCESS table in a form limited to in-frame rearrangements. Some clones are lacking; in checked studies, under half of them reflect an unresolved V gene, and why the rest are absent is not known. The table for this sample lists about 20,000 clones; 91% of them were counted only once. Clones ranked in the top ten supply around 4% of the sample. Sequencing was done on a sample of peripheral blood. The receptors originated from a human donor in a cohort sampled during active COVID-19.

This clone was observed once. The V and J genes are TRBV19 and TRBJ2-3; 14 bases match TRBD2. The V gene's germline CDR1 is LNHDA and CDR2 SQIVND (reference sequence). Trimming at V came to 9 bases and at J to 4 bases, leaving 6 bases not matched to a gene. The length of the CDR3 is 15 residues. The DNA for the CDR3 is TGTGCCAGCTCGACTAGCGGGAGGGCCGCAGATACGCAGTATTTT. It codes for CASSTSGRAADTQYF.

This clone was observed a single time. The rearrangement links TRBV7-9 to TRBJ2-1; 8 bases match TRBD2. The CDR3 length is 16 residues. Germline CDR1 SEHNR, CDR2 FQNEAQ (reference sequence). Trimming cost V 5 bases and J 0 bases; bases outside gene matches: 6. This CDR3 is CASSTLGTSSYNEQFF. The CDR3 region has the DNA TGTGCCAGCAGCACACTCGGGACTAGCTCCTACAATGAGCAGTTCTTC.

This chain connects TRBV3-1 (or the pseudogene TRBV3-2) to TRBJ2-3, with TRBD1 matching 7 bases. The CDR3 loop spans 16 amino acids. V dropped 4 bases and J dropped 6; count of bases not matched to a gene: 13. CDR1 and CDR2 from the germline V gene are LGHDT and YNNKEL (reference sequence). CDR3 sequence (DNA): TGTGCCAGCAGCCTTCAAGACAGGGCCCAACCGGATACGCAGTATTTT. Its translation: CASSLQDRAQPDTQYF.

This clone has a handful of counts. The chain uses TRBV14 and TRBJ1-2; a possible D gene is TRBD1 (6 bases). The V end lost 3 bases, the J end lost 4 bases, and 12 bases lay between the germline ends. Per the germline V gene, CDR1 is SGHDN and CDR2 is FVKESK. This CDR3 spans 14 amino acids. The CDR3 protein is CASSQEGGVYGYTF. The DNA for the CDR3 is TGTGCCAGCAGCCAGGAAGGGGGTGTCTATGGCTACACCTTC.

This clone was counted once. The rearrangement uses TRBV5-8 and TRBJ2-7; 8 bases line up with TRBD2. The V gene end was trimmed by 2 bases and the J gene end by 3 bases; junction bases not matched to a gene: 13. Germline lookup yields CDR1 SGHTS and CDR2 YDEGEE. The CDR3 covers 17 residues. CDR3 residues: CASSFAGTRIVSYEQYV. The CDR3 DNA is TGTGCCAGCAGCTTCGCCGGGACTAGAATTGTTAGCTACGAGCAGTACGTC.

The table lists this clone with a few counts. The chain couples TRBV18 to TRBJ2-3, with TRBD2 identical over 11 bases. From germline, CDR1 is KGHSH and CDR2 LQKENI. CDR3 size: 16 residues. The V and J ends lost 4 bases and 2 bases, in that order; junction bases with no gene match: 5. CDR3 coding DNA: TGTGCCAGCTCACAGGAGACTAGCGGGACCACAGATACGCAGTATTTT. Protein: CASSQETSGTTDTQYF.

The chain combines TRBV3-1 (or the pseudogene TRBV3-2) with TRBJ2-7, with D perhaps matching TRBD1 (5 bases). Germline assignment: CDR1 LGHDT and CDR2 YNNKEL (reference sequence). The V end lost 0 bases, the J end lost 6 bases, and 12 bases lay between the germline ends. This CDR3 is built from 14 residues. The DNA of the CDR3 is TGTGCCAGCAGCCAAGACGGCAGGGTTCCCGAGCAGTACGTC. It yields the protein CASSQDGRVPEQYV.

The CDR3 bases are TGTGCCAGCAGCCGACAGGGATTTAGCGAGCAGTACTTC. Its protein product is CASSRQGFSEQYF. J is TRBJ2-7 and V is TRBV11-1; TRBD1 aligns across 7 bases. The CDR3 runs to 13 residues. Germline CDR1 and CDR2: SGHAT and FQDESV (reference sequence). Germline trimming cut 5 bases from V and 6 bases from J; bases unmatched to any gene: 7.

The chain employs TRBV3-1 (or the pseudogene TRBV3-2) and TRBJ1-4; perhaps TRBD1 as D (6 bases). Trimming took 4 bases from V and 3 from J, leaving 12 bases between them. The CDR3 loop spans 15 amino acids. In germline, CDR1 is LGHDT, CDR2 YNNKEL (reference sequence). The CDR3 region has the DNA TGTGCCAGCAGCCCAGGGAAGGGGGCTAATGAAAAACTGTTTTTT. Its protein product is CASSPGKGANEKLFF.

The CDR3 DNA reads TGTGCCAGCTCACCCGGGACAGACATTGAAGCTTTCTTT. This sequence encodes CASSPGTDIEAFF. This chain connects TRBV18 to TRBJ1-1, with TRBD1 matching 7 bases. Germline trimming cut 3 bases from V and 7 bases from J; bases unmatched to any gene: 5. This CDR3 contains 13 residues. Per germline, CDR1 KGHSH and CDR2 LQKENI.

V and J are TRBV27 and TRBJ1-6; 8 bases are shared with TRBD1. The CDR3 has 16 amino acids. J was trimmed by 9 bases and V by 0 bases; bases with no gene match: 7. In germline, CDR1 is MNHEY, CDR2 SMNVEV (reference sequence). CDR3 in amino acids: CASSLSRPRGPSPLHF. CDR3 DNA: TGTGCCAGCAGTTTATCGAGACCCAGGGGGCCTTCACCCCTCCACTTT.

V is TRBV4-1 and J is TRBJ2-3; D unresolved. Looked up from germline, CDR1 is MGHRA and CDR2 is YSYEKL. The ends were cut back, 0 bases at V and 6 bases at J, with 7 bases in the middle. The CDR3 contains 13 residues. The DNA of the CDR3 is TGCGCCAGCAGCCAAGATACCAGGGATACGCAGTATTTT. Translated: CASSQDTRDTQYF.

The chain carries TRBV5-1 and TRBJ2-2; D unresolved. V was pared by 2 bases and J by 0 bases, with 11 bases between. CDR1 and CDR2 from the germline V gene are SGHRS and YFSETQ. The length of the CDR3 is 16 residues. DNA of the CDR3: TGCGCCAGCAGCTTTTACACAAGTGCGAACACCGGGGAGCTGTTTTTT. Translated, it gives CASSFYTSANTGELFF. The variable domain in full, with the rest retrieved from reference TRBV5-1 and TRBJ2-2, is KAGVTQTPRYLIKTRGQQVTLSCSPISGHRSVSWYQQTPGQGLQFLFEYFSETQRNKGNFPGRFSGRQFSNSRSEMNVSTLELGDSALYLCASSFYTSANTGELFFGEGSRLTVL.

This CDR3 is CASSLGYSGTEAFF. CDR3 sequence (DNA): TGTGCCAGCAGCTTAGGTTATTCAGGGACTGAAGCTTTCTTT. This rearrangement joins TRBV5-5 to TRBJ1-1; D might be TRBD1 (5 bases). The CDR3 has 14 residues. Trimming cost V 2 bases and J 5 bases, with 13 bases left between them. Germline CDR1 SGHKS, CDR2 YYEKEE (reference sequence).

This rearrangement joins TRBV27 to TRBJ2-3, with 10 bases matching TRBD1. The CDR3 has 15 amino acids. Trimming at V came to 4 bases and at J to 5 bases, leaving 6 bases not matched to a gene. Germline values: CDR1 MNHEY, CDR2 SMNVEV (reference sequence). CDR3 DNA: TGTGCCAGCAGTTCCCCTGGACAGGGGGAAGATACGCAGTATTTT. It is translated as CASSSPGQGEDTQYF.

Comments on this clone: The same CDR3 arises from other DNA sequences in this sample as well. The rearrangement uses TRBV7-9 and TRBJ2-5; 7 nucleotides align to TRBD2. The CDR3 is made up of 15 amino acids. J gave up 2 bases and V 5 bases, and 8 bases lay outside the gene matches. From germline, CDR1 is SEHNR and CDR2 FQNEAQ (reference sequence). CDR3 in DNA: TGTGCCAGCAGCCCTCGCCTAGCGGAGCAAGAGACCCAGTACTTC. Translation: CASSPRLAEQETQYF.

The CDR3 region is CASSYLAGGGTDTQYF. CDR3 DNA: TGTGCCAGCAGTTATCTAGCGGGAGGGGGCACAGATACGCAGTATTTT. V usage is TRBV7-6 and J usage is TRBJ2-3, with TRBD2 matching over 12 bases. The trim removed 6 bases at V and 1 base at J, leaving 5 bases unmatched. CDR1 and CDR2 (germline): SGHVS, FNYEAQ. This CDR3 has 16 residues.

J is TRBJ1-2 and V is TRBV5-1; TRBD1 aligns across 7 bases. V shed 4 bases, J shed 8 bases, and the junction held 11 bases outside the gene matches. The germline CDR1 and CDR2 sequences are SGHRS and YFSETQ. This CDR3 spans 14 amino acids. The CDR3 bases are TGCGCCAGCAGCCTGCCGTTACAGGGGAGCGGCTACACCTTC. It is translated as CASSLPLQGSGYTF.

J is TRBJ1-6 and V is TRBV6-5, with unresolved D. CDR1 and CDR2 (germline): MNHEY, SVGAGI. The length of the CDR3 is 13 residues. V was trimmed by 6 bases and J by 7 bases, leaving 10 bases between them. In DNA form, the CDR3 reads TGTGCCAGCAGCCGCCGGAGCAATTCACCCCTCCACTTT. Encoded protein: CASSRRSNSPLHF.

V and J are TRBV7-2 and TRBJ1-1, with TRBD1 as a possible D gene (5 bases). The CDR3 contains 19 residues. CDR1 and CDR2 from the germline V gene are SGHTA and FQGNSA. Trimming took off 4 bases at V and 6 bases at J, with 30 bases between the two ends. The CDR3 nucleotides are TGTGCCAGCAGCTCGTCTAGAGGCCAGAGGGGTTTGCGGAGGGCTGAAGCTTTCTTT. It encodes CASSSSRGQRGLRRAEAFF. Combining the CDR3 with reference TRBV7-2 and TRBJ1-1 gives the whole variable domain GAGVSQSPSNKVTEKGKDVELRCDPISGHTALYWYRQSLGQGLEFLIYFQGNSAPDKSGLPSDRFSAERTGGSVSTLTIQRTQQEDSAVYLCASSSSRGQRGLRRAEAFFGQGTRLTVV.

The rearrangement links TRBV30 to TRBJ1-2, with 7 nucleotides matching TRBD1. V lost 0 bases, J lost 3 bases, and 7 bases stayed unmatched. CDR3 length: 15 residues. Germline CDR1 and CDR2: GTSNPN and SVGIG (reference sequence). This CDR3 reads CAWSVNAGQHYGYTF. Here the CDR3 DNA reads TGTGCCTGGAGTGTAAACGCGGGACAGCACTATGGCTACACCTTC.